These T cell receptor beta chains were read from a single sample in a study of cytomegalovirus exposure and HLA in healthy donors. Clones were read by immunoSEQ multiplex PCR, and TCRdb kept only the in-frame ones, dropping some. Of 280,000 or so clones detected, approximately 88% appear once; the ten largest clones hold about 0.99%. The specimen sequenced was PBMCs. The receptors were gathered from a woman under 30 in good health and CMV-seronegative. Each CDR3 is given with its conserved first and last residue. D genes are given only for firm matches. Size is omitted from some rows. Given values are once, few, many or a class for expanded clones.

TRBJ2-7,-,TRBV7-2,TRBD2,TGTGCCAGCAGCTTAGAAGTTGCGGGGGGCTCTGAGCAGTACTTC,CASSLEVAGGSEQYF
TRBJ2-7,-,TRBV5-6,TRBD1,TGTGCCAGCAGCCCAGGACAGGGGGCTAGGTATGGGGAGCAGTACTTC,CASSPGQGARYGEQYF
TRBJ1-1,-,TRBV6-5,-,TGTGCCAGCCGAACAACAGGGGAAGCTTTCTTT,CASRTTGEAFF
TRBJ2-7,once,TRBV28,-,TGTGCCAGCAGTCCCCGCTCCCCTTTCCTAGTCGAGCAGTACTTC,CASSPRSPFLVEQYF
TRBJ1-5,-,TRBV27,-,TGTGCCAGCAGTTTAGGGGGGACCTATCAGCCCCAGCATTTT,CASSLGGTYQPQHF
TRBJ2-2,-,TRBV2,-,TGTGCCAGCATACTAGCAGCCAGAACCGGGGAGCTGTTTTTT,CASILAARTGELFF
TRBJ1-4,-,TRBV7-9,-,TGTGCCAGCAGGGGGCGACCGGATGAAAAACTGTTTTTT,CASRGRPDEKLFF
TRBJ1-2,-,TRBV27,TRBD1,TGTGCCAGCAGTTTCACGGACAGGCCTAACTATGGCTACACCTTC,CASSFTDRPNYGYTF
TRBJ2-7,-,TRBV7-2,TRBD1,TGTGCCAGCAGCTTAATGTTGGGACAGCCCTACGAGCAGTACTTC,CASSLMLGQPYEQYF
TRBJ2-7,-,TRBV2,-,TGTGCCAGCAGTGCCCAAACGGGTTTCTCCTACGAGCAGTACTTC,CASSAQTGFSYEQYF
TRBJ2-3,-,TRBV18,TRBD2,TGTGCCAGCTCACCACTCGGACTAGCGGGTGCAGATACGCAGTATTTT,CASSPLGLAGADTQYF
TRBJ2-7,-,TRBV29-1,TRBD1,TGCAGCGTTGAAGGAGAGGGGAACCGGGACAGGGGGCGCGGATACGAGCAGTACTTC,CSVEGEGNRDRGRGYEQYF
TRBJ1-4,-,TRBV28,-,TGTGCCAGCAAGGAAGGGAGTTTCGGTAATGAAAAACTGTTTTTT,CASKEGSFGNEKLFF
TRBJ2-2,once,TRBV15,-,TGTGCCACCAGCAGAGATGAATTTGTAGTAACCGGGGAGCTGTTTTTT,CATSRDEFVVTGELFF
TRBJ2-1,-,TRBV5-3,TRBD2,TGTGCCAGAAGCTTGGGCGGGAGAGAAAGAAGAGAAGCGATAAACAATGAGCAGTTCTTC,CARSLGGRERREAINNEQFF
TRBJ2-1,-,TRBV28,TRBD1,TGTGCCAGTTTCGCACCTCCGGGACAGGGGTCCTACAATGAGCAGTTCTTC,CASFAPPGQGSYNEQFF
TRBJ2-7,-,TRBV6-5,-,TGTGCCAGCAGTTACTCGGAGGGGAGTATCTACGAGCAGTACTTC,CASSYSEGSIYEQYF
TRBJ2-1,-,TRBV11-3,TRBD2,TGTGCCAGCAGCTCCTGGACTAGCGGGAACAATGAGCAGTTCTTC,CASSSWTSGNNEQFF
TRBJ2-1,few,TRBV9,TRBD2,TGTGCCAGCAGCGTTCCCTCTGGGGTGGGCGGGAGTCGGGGTGAGCAGTTCTTC,CASSVPSGVGGSRGEQFF
TRBJ2-3,-,TRBV7-2,TRBD2,TGTGCCAGCAGCATCCGACTAGCGGGGACAGATACGCAGTATTTT,CASSIRLAGTDTQYF
TRBJ2-7,-,TRBV7-2,-,TGTGCCAGCAGCTTAGCCAGACTAGATTCCTACGAGCAGTACTTC,CASSLARLDSYEQYF
TRBJ2-1,-,TRBV7-8,-,TGTGCCAGCAGCTCCCTACCGGGGGTAGATGAGCAGTTCTTC,CASSSLPGVDEQFF
TRBJ2-7,-,TRBV6-1,TRBD2,TGTGCCAGCAGTGCCTTAGCGGGAGGGCCTTACGAGCAGTACTTC,CASSALAGGPYEQYF
TRBJ2-5,-,TRBV27,-,TGTGCCAGCAGTTTAAGATCGGCTAGATTCCAAGAGACCCAGTACTTC,CASSLRSARFQETQYF
TRBJ1-1,-,TRBV2,TRBD1,TGTGCCAGCAGGGATGGCCAGGGGGCCACTGAAGCTTTCTTT,CASRDGQGATEAFF
TRBJ2-7,-,TRBV7-7,TRBD1,TGTGCCAGCAGCTTGGGACAGGGGGACGAGCAGTACTTC,CASSLGQGDEQYF
TRBJ2-7,-,TRBV9,TRBD2,TGTGCCAGCAGCGACCCGACTAGCGGGAGGGAGCAGTACTTC,CASSDPTSGREQYF
TRBJ1-1,-,TRBV7-6,-,TGTGCCAGCAGCCAGACGGGGAACACTGAAGCTTTCTTT,CASSQTGNTEAFF
TRBJ2-7,-,TRBV27,-,TGTGCCAGCAGTTATATAGGGACAGCGGGCGAGCAGTACTTC,CASSYIGTAGEQYF
TRBJ2-7,few,TRBV9,-,TGTGCCAGCAGCCGGGACTCGCTCCCCAACGAGCAGTACTTC,CASSRDSLPNEQYF
TRBJ1-3,-,TRBV27,-,TGTGCCAGCAGTTTCCGGCCAGGGGTCTCTGGAAACACCATATATTTT,CASSFRPGVSGNTIYF
TRBJ2-1,-,TRBV6-5,-,TGTGCCAGCAGACTAGGGTTCTTAGACTACAATGAGCAGTTCTTC,CASRLGFLDYNEQFF
TRBJ2-5,-,TRBV7-2,-,TGTGCCAGCAGCTTCTTAGAGGCCCGAGAGACCCAGTACTTC,CASSFLEARETQYF
TRBJ1-2,-,TRBV2,-,TGTGCCAGCAGGGGACTTAGAGGCTACACCTTC,CASRGLRGYTF
TRBJ2-7,once,TRBV7-3,-,TGTGCCAGCAGCTTAACGGGACTCCACTACGAGCAGTACTTC,CASSLTGLHYEQYF
TRBJ1-5,-,TRBV27,-,TGTGCCAGCAGTTTATATGAGAGCAATCAGCCCCAGCATTTT,CASSLYESNQPQHF
TRBJ1-2,few,TRBV28,-,TGTGCCAGCAGTTTCATTGACCGGAGGGGAGGCTACACCTTC,CASSFIDRRGGYTF
TRBJ2-2,few,TRBV10-3,TRBD2,TGTGCCACCTCCCTGACTAGCGGGAGTGGCACCGGGGAGCTGTTTTTT,CATSLTSGSGTGELFF